These T cell receptor beta chains were read from a single sample in a study of T cell responses to AZD1222 COVID-19 vaccine. The method was immunoSEQ multiplex PCR; TCRdb's version includes in-frame clones alone and lacks a portion of them. The table lists 150,000 to 200,000 clones, roughly 93% of them singletons. The sequences come from peripheral blood, collected on day 0 of AZD1222 vaccination. These receptor sequences come from an adult in good health. The CDR3 runs from the conserved cysteine through the conserved F or W. Fields, in order: CDR3 length, J gene, D gene, clone size, V gene, CDR3 protein, CDR3 DNA. D genes are given only for firm matches. Clone sizes are given selectively: once, few, many, or a class where the clone is expanded.

length: 14
J: TRBJ2-1
D: -
size: -
V: TRBV4-2
CDR3: CASSQGSLGNEQFF
DNA: TGTGCCAGCAGCCAAGGGAGTTTAGGCAATGAGCAGTTCTTC

length: 16
J: TRBJ2-1
D: TRBD2
size: -
V: TRBV5-4
CDR3: CASSWGLAGGYNEQFF
DNA: TGTGCCAGCAGCTGGGGACTAGCGGGAGGATACAATGAGCAGTTCTTC

length: 14
J: TRBJ2-7
D: -
size: few
V: TRBV11-3
CDR3: CASSPQGTSYEQYF
DNA: TGTGCCAGCAGCCCTCAGGGGACATCCTACGAGCAGTACTTC

length: 13
J: TRBJ2-5
D: -
size: -
V: TRBV24-1
CDR3: CATSDFYVETQYF
DNA: TGTGCCACCAGTGATTTTTACGTGGAGACCCAGTACTTC

length: 13
J: TRBJ2-1
D: TRBD2
size: -
V: TRBV6-1
CDR3: CASSEGGRGEQFF
DNA: TGTGCCAGCAGTGAAGGCGGGAGAGGTGAGCAGTTCTTC

length: 13
J: TRBJ2-7
D: TRBD2
size: -
V: TRBV6-5
CDR3: CASRERGPYEQYF
DNA: TGTGCCAGCAGAGAGCGGGGGCCCTACGAGCAGTACTTC

length: 13
J: TRBJ2-7
D: -
size: -
V: TRBV13
CDR3: CASSLGSRDEQYF
DNA: TGTGCCAGCAGCTTAGGCTCCAGGGACGAGCAGTACTTC

length: 17
J: TRBJ1-5
D: TRBD1
size: -
V: TRBV28
CDR3: CASSLAGQGDSNQPQHF
DNA: TGTGCCAGCAGTTTGGCGGGACAGGGGGATAGCAATCAGCCCCAGCATTTT

length: 12
J: TRBJ1-5
D: TRBD1
size: -
V: TRBV12-3/TRBV12-4
CDR3: CASSTRDRGKHF
DNA: TGTGCCAGCAGTACCCGGGACAGGGGAAAACATTTT

length: 15
J: TRBJ2-7
D: TRBD1
size: once
V: TRBV5-1
CDR3: CASSLRVTGSFEQYF
DNA: TGCGCCAGCAGCTTGCGGGTGACAGGGTCTTTCGAGCAGTACTTC

length: 15
J: TRBJ2-6
D: -
size: -
V: TRBV13
CDR3: CAISIGPSGANVLTF
DNA: TGTGCCATAAGCATCGGTCCCTCTGGGGCCAACGTCCTGACTTTC

length: 17
J: TRBJ1-5
D: -
size: -
V: TRBV28
CDR3: CASSLEQAGVGNQPQHF
DNA: TGTGCCAGCAGTTTGGAACAGGCGGGGGTTGGGAATCAGCCCCAGCATTTT

length: 14
J: TRBJ1-5
D: -
size: -
V: TRBV10-3
CDR3: CAISGMDSSQPQHF
DNA: TGTGCCATCAGTGGCATGGACAGCAGTCAGCCCCAGCATTTT

length: 13
J: TRBJ1-5
D: -
size: -
V: TRBV19
CDR3: CASTSQPSRPQHF
DNA: TGTGCCAGTACCTCACAACCCAGCCGGCCCCAGCATTTT

length: 14
J: TRBJ2-4
D: -
size: -
V: TRBV19
CDR3: CASSIGGDKNIQYF
DNA: TGTGCCAGTAGTATTGGGGGCGACAAAAACATTCAGTACTTC

length: 14
J: TRBJ1-1
D: -
size: -
V: TRBV2
CDR3: CASSYRDSNTEAFF
DNA: TGTGCCAGCAGTTACAGGGACTCGAACACTGAAGCTTTCTTT

length: 14
J: TRBJ1-2
D: TRBD1
size: -
V: TRBV3-1/TRBV3-2
CDR3: CASSQAGQIYGYTF
DNA: TGTGCCAGCAGCCAAGCGGGACAGATTTATGGCTACACCTTC

length: 15
J: TRBJ2-7
D: TRBD2
size: once
V: TRBV7-9
CDR3: CASSLGTRDSYEQYF
DNA: TGTGCCAGCAGCTTAGGGACTAGGGACTCCTACGAGCAGTACTTC

length: 16
J: TRBJ2-3
D: -
size: -
V: TRBV9
CDR3: CASIAPPGRGTDTQYF
DNA: TGTGCCAGCATAGCACCCCCCGGGAGAGGCACAGATACGCAGTATTTT

length: 16
J: TRBJ1-6
D: -
size: -
V: TRBV19
CDR3: CASSTTRSSYNSPLHF
DNA: TGTGCCAGTAGTACGACGCGGAGCTCCTATAATTCACCCCTCCACTTT

length: 14
J: TRBJ1-5
D: TRBD1
size: -
V: TRBV2
CDR3: CASRLDRVYQPQHF
DNA: TGTGCCAGCAGATTAGACAGGGTGTATCAGCCCCAGCATTTT

length: 16
J: TRBJ2-1
D: -
size: -
V: TRBV19
CDR3: CASSIDQLARGDEQFF
DNA: TGTGCCAGTAGTATAGATCAACTAGCACGCGGCGATGAGCAGTTCTTC

length: 16
J: TRBJ1-3
D: -
size: -
V: TRBV7-2
CDR3: CASSPRTFDTGNTIYF
DNA: TGTGCCAGCAGCCCCCGGACCTTCGACACTGGAAACACCATATATTTT

length: 15
J: TRBJ2-1
D: -
size: -
V: TRBV30
CDR3: CAWSVILGGGGEQFF
DNA: TGTGCCTGGAGTGTCATTTTGGGAGGAGGGGGTGAGCAGTTCTTC

length: 14
J: TRBJ1-1
D: -
size: -
V: TRBV6-1
CDR3: CASSEGVGNTEAFF
DNA: TGTGCCAGCAGTGAAGGGGTGGGTAACACTGAAGCTTTCTTT

length: 14
J: TRBJ2-3
D: TRBD1
size: once
V: TRBV9
CDR3: CASSRTGSTDTQYF
DNA: TGTGCCAGCAGTAGGACAGGAAGCACAGATACGCAGTATTTT

length: 14
J: TRBJ1-6
D: TRBD1
size: -
V: TRBV2
CDR3: CASSPLDRRSPLHF
DNA: TGTGCCAGCAGTCCGTTGGACAGGCGATCACCCCTCCACTTT

length: 17
J: TRBJ1-5
D: -
size: -
V: TRBV6-1
CDR3: CASSEALSGLSNQPQHF
DNA: TGTGCCAGCAGTGAAGCCCTTTCCGGACTTAGCAATCAGCCCCAGCATTTT

length: 15
J: TRBJ1-4
D: -
size: few
V: TRBV19
CDR3: CASSRGALGDEKLFF
DNA: TGTGCCAGTAGTAGAGGGGCGCTGGGGGATGAAAAACTGTTTTTT

length: 17
J: TRBJ1-2
D: TRBD1
size: -
V: TRBV4-3
CDR3: CASSQEFDRGFIYGYTF
DNA: TGCGCCAGCAGCCAAGAGTTCGACAGGGGGTTTATCTATGGCTACACCTTC

length: 15
J: TRBJ1-6
D: -
size: -
V: TRBV5-1
CDR3: CASSLTTRDNSPLHF
DNA: TGCGCCAGCAGCTTGACGACCAGGGATAATTCACCCCTCCACTTT

length: 14
J: TRBJ1-1
D: TRBD1
size: -
V: TRBV29-1
CDR3: CSVAPDRAITEAFF
DNA: TGCAGCGTTGCCCCGGACAGGGCGATCACTGAAGCTTTCTTT

length: 14
J: TRBJ1-1
D: -
size: once
V: TRBV19
CDR3: CASSVRGENTEAFF
DNA: TGTGCCAGTAGTGTCCGGGGGGAGAACACTGAAGCTTTCTTT

length: 15
J: TRBJ2-2
D: TRBD1
size: -
V: TRBV3-1/TRBV3-2
CDR3: CASSQGTGRTGELFF
DNA: TGTGCCAGCAGCCAAGGGACAGGGCGCACCGGGGAGCTGTTTTTT

length: 15
J: TRBJ1-1
D: -
size: -
V: TRBV6-2/TRBV6-3
CDR3: CASSYQGTPETEAFF
DNA: TGTGCCAGCAGTTATCAAGGGACGCCGGAGACTGAAGCTTTCTTT

length: 16
J: TRBJ2-7
D: -
size: once
V: TRBV5-5
CDR3: CASSYLKSGLAYEQYF
DNA: TGTGCCAGCAGCTACCTAAAGTCGGGGTTGGCGTACGAGCAGTACTTC

length: 14
J: TRBJ1-2
D: -
size: -
V: TRBV5-1
CDR3: CASSCPRDHYGYTF
DNA: TGCGCCAGCAGCTGCCCCCGGGACCACTATGGCTACACCTTC

length: 16
J: TRBJ1-6
D: TRBD1
size: -
V: TRBV23-1
CDR3: CASSLPGTGSNSPLHF
DNA: TGCGCCAGCAGTCTCCCCGGGACAGGGAGTAATTCACCCCTCCACTTT

length: 14
J: TRBJ2-7
D: TRBD2
size: -
V: TRBV3-1/TRBV3-2
CDR3: CASSQSGRVHEQYF
DNA: TGTGCCAGCAGCCAAAGCGGGAGGGTTCACGAGCAGTACTTC

length: 20
J: TRBJ2-3
D: TRBD2
size: -
V: TRBV5-1
CDR3: CASTLQPGLAGAYGTDTQYF
DNA: TGCGCCAGCACCCTCCAACCGGGACTAGCGGGAGCCTACGGCACAGATACGCAGTATTTT

length: 14
J: TRBJ2-2
D: -
size: -
V: TRBV6-5
CDR3: CASSWLEYTGELFF
DNA: TGTGCCAGCAGTTGGTTGGAATACACCGGGGAGCTGTTTTTT

length: 15
J: TRBJ2-3
D: -
size: -
V: TRBV7-3
CDR3: CASSLGTGGPDTQYF
DNA: TGTGCCAGCAGCTTAGGGACTGGGGGGCCAGATACGCAGTATTTT

length: 15
J: TRBJ2-3
D: -
size: -
V: TRBV5-1
CDR3: CASSLVGGFTDTQYF
DNA: TGCGCCAGCAGCTTGGTCGGGGGTTTCACAGATACGCAGTATTTT

length: 17
J: TRBJ2-3
D: TRBD2
size: -
V: TRBV4-3
CDR3: CASSRTTLAGDTDTQYF
DNA: TGCGCCAGCAGCCGAACCACACTAGCGGGAGATACAGATACGCAGTATTTT